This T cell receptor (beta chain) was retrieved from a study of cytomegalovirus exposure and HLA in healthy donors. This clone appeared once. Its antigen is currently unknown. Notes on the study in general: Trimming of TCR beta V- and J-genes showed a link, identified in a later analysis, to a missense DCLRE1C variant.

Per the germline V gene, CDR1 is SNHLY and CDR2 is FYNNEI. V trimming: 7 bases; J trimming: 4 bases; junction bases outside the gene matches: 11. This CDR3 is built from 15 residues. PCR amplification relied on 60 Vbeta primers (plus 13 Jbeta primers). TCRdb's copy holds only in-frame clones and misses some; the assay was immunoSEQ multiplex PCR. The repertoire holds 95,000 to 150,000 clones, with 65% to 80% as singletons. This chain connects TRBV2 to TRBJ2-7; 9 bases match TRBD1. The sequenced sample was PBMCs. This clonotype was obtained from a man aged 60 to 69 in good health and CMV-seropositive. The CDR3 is CASIRDRANLYEQYF. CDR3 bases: TGTGCCAGCATTCGGGACAGGGCCAATTTATACGAGCAGTACTTC.